These T cell receptor beta chains were read from a single sample in a study of T cell responses to AZD1222 COVID-19 vaccine. Only in-frame clones appear in the TCRdb table, and some are missing; sequencing was by immunoSEQ multiplex PCR. Of 150,000 to 160,000 clones listed, roughly 90% are singletons. The source material was peripheral blood, sampled 28 days after the second AZD1222 dose. These receptors were obtained from an adult who received the AZD1222 COVID-19 vaccine. Each CDR3 is given with its conserved first and last residue. The D gene is left open where the match is weak.

>TRBD2|TRBJ2-5|TRBV4-1|15
TGCGCCAGCAGCCAAGGAGTACTGGGGGGGGAGACCCAGTACTTC
CASSQGVLGGETQYF
>NA|TRBJ1-4|TRBV5-5|14
TGTGCCAGCAGTTCGGAGGGCGCTAATGAAAAACTGTTTTTT
CASSSEGANEKLFF
>TRBD2|TRBJ2-3|TRBV2|17
TGTGCCAGCAGTGACCGGCGGGGGTCTTTGAGAACAGATACGCAGTATTTT
CASSDRRGSLRTDTQYF
>TRBD1|TRBJ1-5|TRBV9|15
TGTGCCAGCAGCACCACAGGGGAACGGGCCCAGCCCCAGCATTTT
CASSTTGERAQPQHF
>TRBD1|TRBJ1-2|TRBV3-1/TRBV3-2|15
TGTGCCAGCAGCCGCCCGGGACAGGGCGTATATGGCTACACCTTC
CASSRPGQGVYGYTF
>NA|TRBJ1-1|TRBV3-1/TRBV3-2|14
TGTGCCAGCAGCCAACGGGGGACCCACACTGAAGCTTTCTTT
CASSQRGTHTEAFF
>NA|TRBJ2-1|TRBV9|15
TGTGCCAGCAGCGCTCCGGGTGGGCTAGTGAATGAGCAGTTCTTC
CASSAPGGLVNEQFF
>NA|TRBJ1-4|TRBV7-8|17
TGTGCCAGCAGCCCACTTGGGGGGGGCTTTCCTAATGAAAAACTGTTTTTT
CASSPLGGGFPNEKLFF
>TRBD1|TRBJ1-2|TRBV12-5|13
TGTGCTAGTGGTTTGGTACAGGGACAGGGCTACACCTTC
CASGLVQGQGYTF
>TRBD2|TRBJ2-1|TRBV24-1|15
TGTGCCACCAGTACCGGGACTAGCGGGAGTGATGAGCAGTTCTTC
CATSTGTSGSDEQFF
>NA|TRBJ1-1|TRBV12-3/TRBV12-4|13
TGTGCCAGCAGTTTAGACGGGAACACTGAAGCTTTCTTT
CASSLDGNTEAFF
>NA|TRBJ2-7|TRBV7-3|24
TGTGCCAGCAGCTTAAGAGTTCCGGTGGGCAGGGTCCCATGGGGCCGGTTTAGTGACTACGAGCAGTACTTC
CASSLRVPVGRVPWGRFSDYEQYF
>NA|TRBJ1-5|TRBV15|14
TGTGCCACCAGCAGAGATAGAGGCAATCAGCCCCAGCATTTT
CATSRDRGNQPQHF
>TRBD1|TRBJ1-6|TRBV19|14
TGTGCCAGTAAGATGGACAGGGTCTCTTCACCCCTCCACTTT
CASKMDRVSSPLHF
>NA|TRBJ1-3|TRBV19|17
TGTGCCAGTAGTATAGCGGGAGACCTCGCCTCTGGAAACACCATATATTTT
CASSIAGDLASGNTIYF
>TRBD2|TRBJ2-1|TRBV19|15
TGTGCCAGTAGGCAATCACTAGCGGGGGAAGCTGAGCAGTTCTTC
CASRQSLAGEAEQFF
>NA|TRBJ2-3|TRBV24-1|12
TGTGCCACCAGTCTCAGGGGAGATACGCAGTATTTT
CATSLRGDTQYF
>NA|TRBJ2-1|TRBV12-3/TRBV12-4|13
TGTGCCAGCAGTTTAAGAATGTACAATGAGCAGTTCTTC
CASSLRMYNEQFF
>NA|TRBJ2-7|TRBV12-3/TRBV12-4|12
TGTGCCAGCAGTTTATCGGGGATCGAGCAGTACTTC
CASSLSGIEQYF
>NA|TRBJ2-7|TRBV2|11
TGTGCCAGCAGCCGCGGCTACGAGCAGTACTTC
CASSRGYEQYF
>NA|TRBJ2-1|TRBV10-2|12
TGCGCCAGTAGGGCCCTTGGCAATGAGCAGTTCTTC
CASRALGNEQFF